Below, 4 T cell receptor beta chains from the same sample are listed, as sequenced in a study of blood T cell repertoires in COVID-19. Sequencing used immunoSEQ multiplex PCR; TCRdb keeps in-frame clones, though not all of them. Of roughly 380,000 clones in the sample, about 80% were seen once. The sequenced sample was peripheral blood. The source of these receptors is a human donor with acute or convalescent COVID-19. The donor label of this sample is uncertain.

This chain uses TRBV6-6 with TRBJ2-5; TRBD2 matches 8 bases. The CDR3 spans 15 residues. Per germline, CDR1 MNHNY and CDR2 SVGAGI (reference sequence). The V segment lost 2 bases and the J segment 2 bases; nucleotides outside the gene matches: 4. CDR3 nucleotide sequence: TGTGCCAGCAGTTACACCGGGACTAGACAAGAGACCCAGTACTTC. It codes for CASSYTGTRQETQYF.

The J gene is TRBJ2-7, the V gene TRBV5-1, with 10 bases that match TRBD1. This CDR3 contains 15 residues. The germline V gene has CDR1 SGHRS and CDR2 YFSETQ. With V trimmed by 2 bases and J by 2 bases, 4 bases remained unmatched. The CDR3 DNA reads TGCGCCAGCAGCTTATCCGGGACAGGGGCCTACGAGCAGTACTTC. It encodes CASSLSGTGAYEQYF.

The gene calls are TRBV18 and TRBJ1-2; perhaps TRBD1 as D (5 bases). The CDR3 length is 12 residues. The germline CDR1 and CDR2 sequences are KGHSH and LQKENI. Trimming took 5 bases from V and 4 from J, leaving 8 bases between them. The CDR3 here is CASSTGVYGYTF. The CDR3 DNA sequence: TGTGCCAGCTCAACAGGAGTCTATGGCTACACCTTC.

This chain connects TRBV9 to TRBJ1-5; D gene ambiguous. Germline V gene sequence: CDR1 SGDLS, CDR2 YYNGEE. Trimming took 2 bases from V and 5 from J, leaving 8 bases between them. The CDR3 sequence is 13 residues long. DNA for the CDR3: TGTGCCAGCAGCGTTAGCGGCGATCAGCCCCAGCATTTT. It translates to CASSVSGDQPQHF. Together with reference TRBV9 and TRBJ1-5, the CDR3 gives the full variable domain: DSGVTQTPKHLITATGQRVTLRCSPRSGDLSVYWYQQSLDQGLQFLIQYYNGEERAKGNILERFSAQQFPDLHSELNLSSLELGDSALYFCASSVSGDQPQHFGDGTRLSIL.